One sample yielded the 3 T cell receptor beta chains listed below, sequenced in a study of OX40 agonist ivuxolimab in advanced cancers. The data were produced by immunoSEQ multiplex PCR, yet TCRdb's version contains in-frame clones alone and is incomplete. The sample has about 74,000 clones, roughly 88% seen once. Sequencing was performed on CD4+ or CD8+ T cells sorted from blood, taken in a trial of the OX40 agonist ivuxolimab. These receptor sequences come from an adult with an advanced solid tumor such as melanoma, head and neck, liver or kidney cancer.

CDR3 amino acids: CASSSPPLNTEAFF. The DNA of the CDR3 is TGTGCCAGCAGCTCACCCCCATTGAACACTGAAGCTTTCTTT. The chain joins TRBV28 to TRBJ1-1; D is unresolved. This CDR3 is 14 amino acids long. The germline CDR1 and CDR2 sequences are MDHEN and SYDVKM. The ends were cut back, 6 bases at V and 0 bases at J, with 11 bases in the middle.

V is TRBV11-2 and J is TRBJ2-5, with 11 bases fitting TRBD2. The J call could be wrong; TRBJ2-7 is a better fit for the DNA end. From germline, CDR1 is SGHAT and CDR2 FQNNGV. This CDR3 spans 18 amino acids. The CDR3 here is CASSFGSGRAGYGYEQYF. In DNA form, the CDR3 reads TGTGCCAGCAGCTTTGGTAGCGGGAGGGCCGGGTATGGGTACGAGCAGTACTTC.

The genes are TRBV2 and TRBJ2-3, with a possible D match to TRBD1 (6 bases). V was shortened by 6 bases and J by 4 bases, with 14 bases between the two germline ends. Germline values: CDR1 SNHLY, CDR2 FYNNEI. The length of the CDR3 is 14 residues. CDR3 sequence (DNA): TGTGCCAGCAGAAACAGGGTCGGATCAGATACGCAGTATTTT. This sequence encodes CASRNRVGSDTQYF. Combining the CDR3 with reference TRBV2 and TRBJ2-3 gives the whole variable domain EPEVTQTPSHQVTQMGQEVILRCVPISNHLYFYWYRQILGQKVEFLVSFYNNEISEKSEIFDDQFSVERPDGSNFTLKIRSTKLEDSAMYFCASRNRVGSDTQYFGPGTRLTVL.